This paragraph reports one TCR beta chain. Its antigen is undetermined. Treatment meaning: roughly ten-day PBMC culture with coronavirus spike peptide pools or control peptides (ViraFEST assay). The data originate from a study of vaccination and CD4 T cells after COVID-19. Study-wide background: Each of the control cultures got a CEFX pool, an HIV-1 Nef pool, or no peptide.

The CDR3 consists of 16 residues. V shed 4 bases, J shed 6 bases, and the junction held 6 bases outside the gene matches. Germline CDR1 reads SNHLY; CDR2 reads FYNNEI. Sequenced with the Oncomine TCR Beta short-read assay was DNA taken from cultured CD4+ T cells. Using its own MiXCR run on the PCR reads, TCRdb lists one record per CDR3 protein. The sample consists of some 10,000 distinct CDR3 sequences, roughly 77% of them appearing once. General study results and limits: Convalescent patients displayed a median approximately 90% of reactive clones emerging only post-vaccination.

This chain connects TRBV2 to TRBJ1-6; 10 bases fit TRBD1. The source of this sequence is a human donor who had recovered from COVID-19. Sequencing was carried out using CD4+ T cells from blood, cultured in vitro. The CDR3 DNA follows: TGTGCCAGCAGTGCTTTCGACAGGGGGCGTAATTCACCCCTCCACTTT. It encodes CASSAFDRGRNSPLHF.